This T cell receptor beta chain came from a study of blood T cell repertoires in COVID-19. Overall study context: Sample material is recorded as cDNA or gDNA derived from T cells, B-cell-depleted T cells, or PBMCs.

Original handling: Reference gene primers were amplified, and this amplification served to estimate nucleated cell counts. Profiling relied on immunoSEQ multiplex PCR, and the TCRdb table lists in-frame clones only, not all of them. V, J and clone size are taken as reported in that table, and D and trimming were inferred from the DNA itself. The data hold some 120,000 clones, with 80% to 85% observed a single time. Trimming stripped 5 bases from V and 5 bases from J, with 16 bases between. CDR3 size: 16 residues. CDR1 SGHTA and CDR2 FQGNSA come from the germline V gene. The sequencing input was peripheral blood. This TCR derives from a woman aged 70-85 years with acute or convalescent COVID-19. The chain uses TRBV7-2 and TRBJ1-6, with D perhaps TRBD1 (6 bases). The CDR3 region is CASSRKVSGDNSPLHF. Here the CDR3 DNA reads TGTGCCAGCAGCCGCAAGGTTTCAGGGGATAATTCACCCCTCCACTTT. The full variable domain, rest sourced from reference TRBV7-2 and TRBJ1-6, is GAGVSQSPSNKVTEKGKDVELRCDPISGHTALYWYRQSLGQGLEFLIYFQGNSAPDKSGLPSDRFSAERTGGSVSTLTIQRTQQEDSAVYLCASSRKVSGDNSPLHFGNGTRLTVT.